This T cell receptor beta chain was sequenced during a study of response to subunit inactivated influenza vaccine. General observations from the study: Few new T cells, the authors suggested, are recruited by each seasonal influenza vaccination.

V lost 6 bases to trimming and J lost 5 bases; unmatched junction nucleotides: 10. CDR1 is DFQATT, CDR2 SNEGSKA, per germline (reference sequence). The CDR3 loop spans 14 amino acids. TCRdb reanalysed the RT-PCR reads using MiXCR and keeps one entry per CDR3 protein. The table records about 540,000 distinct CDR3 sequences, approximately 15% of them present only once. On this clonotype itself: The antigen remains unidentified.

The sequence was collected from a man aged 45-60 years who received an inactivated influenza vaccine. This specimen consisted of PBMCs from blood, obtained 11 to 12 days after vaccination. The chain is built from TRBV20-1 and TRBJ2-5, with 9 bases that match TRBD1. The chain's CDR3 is CSAHNRGQGETQYF. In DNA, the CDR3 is TGCAGTGCGCACAACAGGGGGCAGGGGGAGACCCAGTACTTC.